This T cell receptor (beta chain) was recovered during a study of identical twins. Findings and caveats of the study: Analyses of zero insertions could be partly confounded by invariant MAIT and iNKT cells. Modelling underestimated the level of out-of-frame TCR alpha sharing observed in monozygotic twins.

TCRdb ran MiXCR on the 5' RACE reads and lists one entry per CDR3 protein. The sample has 1.5 million to 2 million distinct CDR3 sequences; around 33% are singletons. The junction had 8 bases not matched to a gene; V was cut back by 5 bases and J by 5 bases. This CDR3 contains 16 residues. This clonotype was recorded many times. Its antigen remains unknown. V gene TRBV12-3 or TRBV12-4 combines with J gene TRBJ2-3; TRBD2 matches at 12 bases. The TCR sequence derives from a newborn girl in good health. Sequenced sample: cord blood. In nucleotides, the CDR3 is TGTGCCAGCAGTCCAAGGGCTAGCGGGGGGGAAGATACGCAGTATTTT. Translation: CASSPRASGGEDTQYF.